This T cell receptor (beta chain) appears in the sequencing data of a study of shared clonotypes between healthy human individuals. Study overall: Donor ages ranged 18 to 49 years: a couple of women, a few men.

Selected positively for CCR7 and CD45RO-negative, naive CD8 cells excluded terminally differentiated effector memory CD45RA+ cells. Details on this clone: Antigen specificity is unknown.

Germline V gene sequence: CDR1 MNHEY, CDR2 SMNVEV (reference sequence). The CDR3 is 16 amino acids. V was pared by 5 bases and J by 4 bases, with 11 bases of the junction left unmatched. Clones were sequenced by immunoSEQ multiplex PCR, and TCRdb holds only the in-frame ones, with some missing. In the table there are approximately 1.9 million clones, 80% to 95% of which are singletons. Findings and limits, study-wide: Measured sharing among donors was expected to vary with sequencing depth.

The source material was naive CD8+ T cells from PBMCs. This rearrangement joins TRBV27 to TRBJ2-1; TRBD2 matches 7 bases. This sequence was found in a man younger than 30 in good health. Some clones in this sample may be carry-over from other donors' samples. In DNA form, the CDR3 reads TGTGCCAGCAGTACCCCTTACCAGGGAGGGTACAATGAGCAGTTCTTC. It encodes CASSTPYQGGYNEQFF.